One and the same sample provided the 27 T cell receptor beta chains below, sequenced in a study of blood T cell repertoires in COVID-19. This table comes from immunoSEQ multiplex PCR, and its TCRdb copy is limited to in-frame clones, with some not included. The sample yields about 240,000 clones, 86% seen once. Sequencing was carried out using peripheral blood. The receptors originated from a man between 60 and 75 years old with acute or convalescent COVID-19.

The V gene is TRBV3-1 (or the pseudogene TRBV3-2), the J gene TRBJ1-2; D uncertain. The V and J ends lost 3 bases and 0 bases respectively, with 14 bases between them. The CDR3 totals 16 residues. Germline V CDR1 and CDR2: LGHDT, YNNKEL (reference sequence). This CDR3 reads CASSHNVAGSNYGYTF. CDR3 coding DNA: TGTGCCAGCAGCCACAACGTGGCAGGCTCTAACTATGGCTACACCTTC.

This rearrangement joins TRBV28 to TRBJ1-2; D call uncertain. CDR1 MDHEN and CDR2 SYDVKM come from the germline V gene. V lost 7 bases, J lost 4 bases, and 13 bases lay in between. This CDR3 contains 13 residues. CDR3 in DNA: TGTGCCAGCACCTTGGAGAGGAGCTATGGCTACACCTTC. Its protein is CASTLERSYGYTF.

The chain joins TRBV28 to TRBJ2-7, with TRBD2 as a possible D gene (5 bases). The germline V and J ends were trimmed by 2 bases and 2 bases, with 7 bases remaining between them. This CDR3 has 13 residues. The germline gives CDR1 MDHEN, CDR2 SYDVKM. CDR3 region: CASSLRDPYEQYF. CDR3 DNA sequence: TGTGCCAGCAGTTTACGGGATCCCTACGAGCAGTACTTC.

This chain uses TRBV27 with TRBJ2-2; 12 positions agree with TRBD2. This CDR3 is 16 amino acids long. CDR1 and CDR2 (germline): MNHEY, SMNVEV (reference sequence). J gave up 3 bases and V 5 bases, and 4 bases lay outside the gene matches. CDR3 in amino acids: CASSRLAGDYTGELFF. As DNA, the CDR3 is TGTGCCAGCAGTCGACTAGCGGGAGATTACACCGGGGAGCTGTTTTTT.

The chain has TRBV20-1 and TRBJ2-5, with TRBD2 matching 14 bases. CDR3 length: 17 residues. Germline CDR1 and CDR2: DFQATT and SNEGSKA (reference sequence). Germline trimming cut 3 bases from V and 2 bases from J; bases unmatched to any gene: 8. CDR3 sequence: CSASQGLAGALQETQYF. CDR3 bases: TGCAGTGCTAGTCAGGGACTAGCGGGAGCTCTACAAGAGACCCAGTACTTC.

The chain carries TRBV13 and TRBJ1-1; 8 bases match TRBD1. Losses at the gene ends were 5 bases for V and 1 base for J; bases not matched to a gene: 6. CDR1 is PRHDT, CDR2 FYEKMQ, per germline (reference sequence). This CDR3 is 15 amino acids long. CDR3 region: CASSIPGQENTEAFF. In nucleotides, the CDR3 is TGTGCCAGCAGCATCCCGGGACAGGAGAACACTGAAGCTTTCTTT. Drawing the rest from reference TRBV13 and TRBJ1-1, the complete variable domain is AAGVIQSPRHLIKEKRETATLKCYPIPRHDTVYWYQQGPGQDPQFLISFYEKMQSDKGSIPDRFSAQQFSDYHSELNMSSLELGDSALYFCASSIPGQENTEAFFGQGTRLTVV.

The chain is built from TRBV14 and TRBJ2-7; 7 positions agree with TRBD2. The CDR3 has 14 residues. Germline CDR1 and CDR2: SGHDN and FVKESK. V shed 3 bases and J 5 bases; nucleotides not matched to a gene: 7. The CDR3 DNA is TGTGCCAGCAGCCACCTGGGGGGGATAAACGAGCAGTACTTC. Protein: CASSHLGGINEQYF.

The chain is built from TRBV3-1 (or the pseudogene TRBV3-2) and TRBJ1-1; D unresolved. The CDR3 is 11 amino acids. Germline CDR1 reads LGHDT; CDR2 reads YNNKEL (reference sequence). The ends were cut back, 3 bases at V and 11 bases at J, with 10 bases in the middle. The CDR3 DNA follows: TGTGCCAGCAGCCAGCAGGATTCGGCTTTCTTT. Its protein is CASSQQDSAFF.

The chain couples TRBV7-2 to TRBJ1-2; D gene ambiguous. CDR1 and CDR2 (germline): SGHTA, FQGNSA. The V end lost 8 bases, the J end lost 5 bases, and 12 bases lay between the germline ends. The CDR3 has 12 residues. Here the CDR3 reads CASQTDNYGYTF. The CDR3 DNA reads as TGTGCCAGCCAAACAGACAATTATGGCTACACCTTC.

J is TRBJ1-1 and V is TRBV11-3; perhaps TRBD1 as D (5 bases). The length of the CDR3 is 15 residues. Trimming removed 2 bases from V and 3 bases from J, with 13 bases in between. CDR1 SGHNT and CDR2 YENEEA come from the germline V gene. The CDR3 sequence is CASSLQGERDTEAFF. DNA of the CDR3: TGTGCCAGCAGCTTACAAGGGGAGCGGGACACTGAAGCTTTCTTT.

J is TRBJ1-4 and V is TRBV30, with 8 bases that match TRBD1. CDR3 size: 14 residues. The germline V gene encodes CDR1 GTSNPN and CDR2 SVGIG (reference sequence). The J segment lost 10 bases and the V segment lost 4 bases, leaving 11 bases of the junction unmatched. The CDR3 reads CAWTDRGNTGKLFF. CDR3 sequence (DNA): TGTGCCTGGACCGACAGGGGAAACACTGGAAAACTGTTTTTT.

J is TRBJ2-3 and V is TRBV24-1, with 15 bases aligning to TRBD2. Germline V CDR1 and CDR2: KGHDR, SFDVKD. The ends lost 4 bases at V and 14 bases at J; junction bases unmatched: 9. The CDR3 loop spans 15 amino acids. CDR3 region: CATSDPGLAGGPPYF. The CDR3 DNA sequence: TGTGCCACCAGTGACCCCGGACTAGCGGGAGGGCCTCCGTATTTT.

This clone was seen more than once but under ten times. J is TRBJ1-2 and V is TRBV5-4; 9 nucleotides line up with TRBD1. Germline assignment: CDR1 SGHNT and CDR2 YYREEE (reference sequence). V shed 0 bases, J shed 5 bases, and the junction held 5 bases outside the gene matches. This CDR3 region has 15 residues. CDR3 bases: TGTGCCAGCAGCTTGGACAGGGGGCGCCGGTATGGCTACACCTTC. Its translation is CASSLDRGRRYGYTF.

The chain recombines TRBV28 with TRBJ1-1; 8 bases are shared with TRBD1. Germline V lookup: CDR1 MDHEN, CDR2 SYDVKM. The CDR3 extends over 15 amino acids. Trimming at V came to 5 bases and at J to 1 base, leaving 6 bases not matched to a gene. CDR3 in DNA: TGTGCCAGCAGTAGTCCGGGACAGGCGAACACTGAAGCTTTCTTT. This translates into CASSSPGQANTEAFF.

The rearrangement joins TRBV18 to TRBJ2-7, with 14 positions matching TRBD2. With 5 bases clipped from V and 2 bases from J, the junction kept 8 bases outside the gene matches. Per the germline V gene, CDR1 is KGHSH and CDR2 is LQKENI. The CDR3 extends over 17 amino acids. CDR3 loop: CASSDGTSGRRAYEQYF. The CDR3 bases are TGTGCCAGCTCAGACGGGACTAGCGGGAGAAGGGCCTACGAGCAGTACTTC.

CDR3 DNA: TGTGCCAGCAGCCAAGATGCTATTTCAGATACGCAGTATTTT. The encoded protein is CASSQDAISDTQYF. The chain couples TRBV4-2 to TRBJ2-3; D not certain. There are 14 residues in the CDR3. The germline V gene has CDR1 LGHNA and CDR2 YNFKEQ. V was pared by 0 bases and J by 4 bases, with 8 bases between.

This clone was detected only a few times. The chain has TRBV28 and TRBJ2-3; D is unresolved. Germline CDR1 MDHEN, CDR2 SYDVKM. The CDR3 extends over 15 amino acids. Trimming shortened V by 7 bases and J by 0 bases, and 14 bases separated the two germline ends. This chain's CDR3 is CASISSRYSTDTQYF. In DNA form, the CDR3 reads TGTGCCAGCATTTCCAGCAGGTACAGCACAGATACGCAGTATTTT.

This sequence joins TRBV19 and TRBJ1-5; possible D gene TRBD1, 6 bases. The CDR3 consists of 14 residues. Germline-derived CDR1 and CDR2 are LNHDA and SQIVND (reference sequence). V was clipped by 7 bases and J by 6 bases, with 16 bases between them. The CDR3 protein is CASTLRGKGQPQHF. CDR3 sequence (DNA): TGTGCCAGTACCCTCAGGGGTAAGGGTCAGCCCCAGCATTTT.

This clone appeared a few times. The J gene is TRBJ2-3, the V gene TRBV7-2; 7 positions match TRBD2. The J segment lost 0 bases and the V segment lost 5 bases, leaving 5 bases of the junction unmatched. Germline V gene sequence: CDR1 SGHTA, CDR2 FQGNSA. This CDR3 contains 15 residues. CDR3 region: CASSQVSGSTDTQYF. The CDR3 bases are TGTGCCAGCAGCCAAGTTAGCGGGAGCACAGATACGCAGTATTTT.

The rearrangement links TRBV7-2 to TRBJ2-1; 7 positions agree with TRBD2. Germline trimming cut 1 base from V and 10 bases from J; bases unmatched to any gene: 13. This CDR3 has 16 residues. Per germline, CDR1 SGHTA and CDR2 FQGNSA. CDR3 nucleotides: TGTGCCAGCAGCTTAGAAACCGGGAGGCCCCGGGGGGAGCAGTTCTTC. Translation: CASSLETGRPRGEQFF.

The chain uses TRBV19 and TRBJ2-3, with D maybe TRBD2 (6 bases). Germline values: CDR1 LNHDA, CDR2 SQIVND (reference sequence). There are 13 residues in the CDR3. V lost 3 bases and J lost 3, with 7 bases in between. CDR3 nucleotide sequence: TGTGCCAGTAGTATGGGGACTACAGATACGCAGTATTTT. The encoded protein is CASSMGTTDTQYF. Combining the CDR3 with reference TRBV19 and TRBJ2-3 gives the whole variable domain DGGITQSPKYLFRKEGQNVTLSCEQNLNHDAMYWYRQDPGQGLRLIYYSQIVNDFQKGDIAEGYSVSREKKESFPLTVTSAQKNPTAFYLCASSMGTTDTQYFGPGTRLTVL.

This clone showed up just a few times. The rearrangement links TRBV6-6 to TRBJ1-6; 8 positions agree with TRBD1. V lost 6 bases and J lost 7; bases outside the gene matches: 5. This CDR3 is built from 14 residues. Germline V lookup: CDR1 MNHNY, CDR2 SVGAGI (reference sequence). CDR3 sequence: CASSVTGENSPLHF. The CDR3 region has the DNA TGTGCCAGCAGCGTGACAGGGGAGAATTCACCCCTCCACTTT.

The chain combines TRBV9 with TRBJ2-6; 11 nucleotides agree with TRBD2. The ends lost 6 bases at V and 2 bases at J; junction bases unmatched: 7. Germline V gene data show CDR1 as SGDLS and CDR2 as YYNGEE. The CDR3 extends over 17 amino acids. CDR3 DNA sequence: TGTGCCAGCACAGGGACTAGCGGATCGACTGGGGCCAACGTCCTGACTTTC. Protein product: CASTGTSGSTGANVLTF.

The chain is built from TRBV10-3 and TRBJ2-4; 8 bases align to TRBD1. Germline CDR1 is ENHRY and CDR2 is SYGVKD. This CDR3 has 17 residues. The V gene end was trimmed by 6 bases and the J gene end by 1 base; junction bases not matched to a gene: 11. The CDR3: CAISAGQGASAKNIQYF. CDR3 DNA: TGTGCCATCAGCGCCGGACAGGGAGCATCGGCCAAAAACATTCAGTACTTC.

The rearrangement links TRBV18 to TRBJ2-7; D is perhaps TRBD2 (5 bases). The CDR3 has 12 residues. The germline V and J ends were trimmed by 3 bases and 7 bases, with 10 bases remaining between them. The V gene's germline CDR1 is KGHSH and CDR2 LQKENI. The CDR3 bases are TGTGCCAGCTCACCTCCGGGGTTTGAGCAGTACTTC. The encoded protein is CASSPPGFEQYF.

A remark on this clone: One junction end disagrees with the germline gene, perhaps due to a read error. The chain uses TRBV7-7 and TRBJ2-7; D remains unclear. This CDR3 is 13 amino acids long. Germline CDR1 and CDR2: SSHAT and FNYEAQ (reference sequence). CDR3: CASSSHLQSEQYF. The CDR3, as DNA: TGTGCTAGCAGCTCCCACCTGCAGTCAGAGCAGTACTTC.

The chain couples TRBV5-1 to TRBJ1-2, with 9 bases that match TRBD1. Germline-derived CDR1 and CDR2 are SGHRS and YFSETQ. The CDR3 runs to 14 residues. V dropped 3 bases and J dropped 4; count of bases not matched to a gene: 4. CDR3 loop: CASSWDREAYGYTF. CDR3 nucleotide sequence: TGCGCCAGCAGCTGGGACAGGGAAGCCTATGGCTACACCTTC. The complete variable domain, with remaining parts taken from reference TRBV5-1 and TRBJ1-2, reads KAGVTQTPRYLIKTRGQQVTLSCSPISGHRSVSWYQQTPGQGLQFLFEYFSETQRNKGNFPGRFSGRQFSNSRSEMNVSTLELGDSALYLCASSWDREAYGYTFGSGTRLTVV.